Listed here are 7 T cell receptor beta chains from one sample, sequenced in a study of response to subunit inactivated influenza vaccine. TCRdb itself ran the RT-PCR reads through MiXCR, one entry per CDR3 protein. The sample yields around 650,000 distinct CDR3 sequences, roughly 14% seen once. The sample here was PBMCs from blood, taken less than 13 days after vaccination. These TCRs come from a man in his forties or fifties who received an inactivated influenza vaccine.

The chain joins TRBV3-1 to TRBJ2-1, with 10 positions matching TRBD2. After removal of 1 base from V and 9 bases from J, the junction contained 6 bases not matched to a gene. The CDR3 loop spans 15 amino acids. The germline CDR1 and CDR2 sequences are LGHDT and YNNKEL (reference sequence). The CDR3 here is CASSQALLAGVEQFF. The CDR3 nucleotides read TGTGCCAGCAGCCAAGCACTCCTAGCGGGAGTTGAGCAGTTCTTC.

This clonotype was seen a handful of times. The chain employs TRBV4-2 and TRBJ2-4; D tentatively reads TRBD1 or TRBD2 (5 bases each). Germline lookup yields CDR1 LGHNA and CDR2 YNFKEQ. Trimming removed 4 bases from V and 5 bases from J, with 9 bases in between. This CDR3 region has 13 residues. The CDR3 DNA is TGTGCCAGCAGCCTGGGACCCGAAAACATTCAGTACTTC. This sequence encodes CASSLGPENIQYF.

This clonotype was seen more than once but under ten times. This chain links TRBV12-3 or TRBV12-4 with TRBJ1-1; D call uncertain. V dropped 3 bases and J dropped 9 bases, with 11 bases sitting between them. The CDR3 has 12 amino acids. CDR3 DNA: TGTGCCAGCAGTTTGTCCGGGCTTCAAGCTTTCTTT. This sequence encodes CASSLSGLQAFF.

This clonotype showed up just a few times. The CDR3 DNA sequence: TGCAGCGTCTTGAAGCCGAACACCGGGGAGCTGTTTTTT. This codes for CSVLKPNTGELFF. This sequence joins TRBV29-1 and TRBJ2-2; D is undetermined. The length of the CDR3 is 13 residues. Germline V gives CDR1 SQVTM, CDR2 ANQGSEA. V was trimmed by 6 bases and J by 0 bases, leaving 8 bases between them.

This clonotype was picked up a small number of times. The chain combines TRBV28 with TRBJ2-7, with no clear D. The V gene lost 6 bases and the J gene lost 0 bases, with 21 bases spanning the gap. From germline, CDR1 is MDHEN and CDR2 SYDVKM. The CDR3 spans 17 residues. DNA of the CDR3: TGTGCCAGCAGCCGCACATCCCTATTCCAACCCTCCTACGAGCAGTACTTC. Protein sequence: CASSRTSLFQPSYEQYF.

The chain is built from TRBV20-1 and TRBJ2-2; D call uncertain. Germline CDR1 reads DFQATT; CDR2 reads SNEGSKA (reference sequence). V dropped 3 bases and J dropped 5 bases, with 4 bases sitting between them. The CDR3 spans 11 residues. The CDR3 nucleotides read TGCAGTGCTAGTCAGACCGGGGAGCTGTTTTTT. Amino acid sequence: CSASQTGELFF.

The CDR3 DNA reads as TGTGCCAACAAAAAAGATAGCACAGATACGCAGTATTTT. It yields the protein CANKKDSTDTQYF. J is TRBJ2-3 and V is TRBV12-3 or TRBV12-4, with unresolved D. Trimming removed 10 bases at V and 0 bases at J, with 11 bases between. This CDR3 comprises 13 residues.